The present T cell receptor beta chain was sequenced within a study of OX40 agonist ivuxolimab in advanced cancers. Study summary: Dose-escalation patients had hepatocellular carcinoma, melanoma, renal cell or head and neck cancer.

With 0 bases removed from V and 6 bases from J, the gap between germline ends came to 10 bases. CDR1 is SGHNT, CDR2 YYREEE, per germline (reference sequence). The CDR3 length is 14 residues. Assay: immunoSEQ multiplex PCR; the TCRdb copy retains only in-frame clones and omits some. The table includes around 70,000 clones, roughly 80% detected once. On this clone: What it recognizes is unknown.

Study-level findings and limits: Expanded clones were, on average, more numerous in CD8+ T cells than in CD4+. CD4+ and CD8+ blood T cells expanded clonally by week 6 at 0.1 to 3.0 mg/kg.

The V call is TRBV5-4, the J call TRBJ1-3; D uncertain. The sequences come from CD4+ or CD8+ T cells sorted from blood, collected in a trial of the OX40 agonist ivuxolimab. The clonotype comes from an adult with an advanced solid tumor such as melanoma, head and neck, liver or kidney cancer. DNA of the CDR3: TGTGCCAGCAGCTTGGGATTCCAGGAAAACACCATATATTTT. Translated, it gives CASSLGFQENTIYF.